This T cell receptor (beta chain) originates from a study of OX40 agonist ivuxolimab in advanced cancers. Assay used: immunoSEQ multiplex PCR; TCRdb lists only in-frame clones, some missing. The sample has under 100,000 clones, about 90% seen once. Germline trimming cut 3 bases from V and 0 bases from J; bases unmatched to any gene: 24. This CDR3 region has 23 residues. Germline V gene sequence: CDR1 MDHEN, CDR2 SYDVKM. This TCR was sampled from an adult with an advanced solid tumor such as melanoma, head and neck, liver or kidney cancer. V is TRBV28 and J is TRBJ2-4; 9 nucleotides agree with TRBD1. Sample: CD4+ or CD8+ T cells sorted from blood, taken in a trial of the OX40 agonist ivuxolimab. The CDR3 DNA is TGTGCCAGCAGTTTTACCCAACATAGTCTCGGGACAGGGCTTCAAACAGCCAAAAACATTCAGTACTTC. Protein product: CASSFTQHSLGTGLQTAKNIQYF.